Below are 19 T cell receptor beta chains sequenced from a single sample in a study of cytomegalovirus exposure and HLA in healthy donors. The PCR was carried out with 60 Vbeta primers and 13 Jbeta primers. Sequencing used immunoSEQ multiplex PCR; TCRdb keeps in-frame clones, though not all of them. The data show 150,000 or so clones, roughly 80% seen once. Sequencing was performed on PBMCs. The source is a man under 40 in good health and CMV-seropositive.

V is TRBV11-3 and J is TRBJ2-2, with TRBD2 matching over 9 bases. This CDR3 contains 15 residues. Per the germline V gene, CDR1 is SGHNT and CDR2 is YENEEA. V shed 1 base and J 5 bases; nucleotides not matched to a gene: 2. This chain's CDR3 is CASSLGAGGTGELFF. CDR3 bases: TGTGCCAGCAGCTTAGGAGCGGGGGGAACCGGGGAGCTGTTTTTT.

This chain joins TRBV10-1 and TRBJ2-7; TRBD2 might be the D (5 bases). V shed 4 bases and J shed 3 bases, with 10 bases lying between them. Germline V gene sequence: CDR1 WNHNN, CDR2 SYGVQD (reference sequence). The CDR3 covers 13 residues. CDR3 sequence: CASSALGGYEQYF. The CDR3 DNA reads as TGCGCCAGCAGTGCCTTAGGAGGCTACGAGCAGTACTTC.

The genes are TRBV5-1 and TRBJ2-1; TRBD2 matches 11 bases. The CDR3 has 17 residues. With 0 bases clipped from V and 6 bases from J, the junction kept 8 bases outside the gene matches. Germline loops: CDR1 SGHRS, CDR2 YFSETQ. The chain's CDR3 is CASSLGLAGGRGNEQFF. CDR3 DNA: TGCGCCAGCAGCTTGGGGCTAGCGGGAGGCAGGGGCAATGAGCAGTTCTTC.

V gene TRBV7-9 combines with J gene TRBJ2-1; the match to TRBD1 covers 9 bases. CDR3 length equals 16 residues. Germline CDR1 is SEHNR and CDR2 is FQNEAQ (reference sequence). With V trimmed by 4 bases and J by 1 base, 5 bases remained unmatched. Here the CDR3 DNA reads TGTGCCAGCAGCTCTGGACAGGGGCCTTCCTACAATGAGCAGTTCTTC. It codes for CASSSGQGPSYNEQFF.

The CDR3 DNA sequence: TGCGCCAGCAGCCAAGACCCTAACAGGAATGGCTACACCTTC. This translates into CASSQDPNRNGYTF. The rearrangement uses TRBV4-1 and TRBJ1-2, with D tentatively TRBD1 (5 bases). Trimming shortened V by 0 bases and J by 6 bases, and 11 bases separated the two germline ends. The CDR3 extends over 14 amino acids. Germline V gives CDR1 MGHRA, CDR2 YSYEKL.

The CDR3 protein is CASSLGLAGGETQYF. The CDR3 DNA reads as TGTGCCAGCAGCTTGGGCCTAGCGGGAGGGGAGACCCAGTACTTC. The rearrangement uses TRBV5-4 and TRBJ2-5; 12 positions match TRBD2. Germline values: CDR1 SGHNT, CDR2 YYREEE (reference sequence). The junction had 2 bases not matched to a gene; V was cut back by 0 bases and J by 5 bases. This CDR3 spans 15 amino acids.

V gene TRBV5-1 combines with J gene TRBJ2-3; D unclear. The germline CDR1 and CDR2 sequences are SGHRS and YFSETQ. Trimming took 4 bases from V and 2 from J, leaving 14 bases between them. The CDR3 sequence is 15 residues long. This chain's CDR3 is CASSLGVLNTDTQYF. The CDR3 coding sequence is TGCGCCAGCAGCCTGGGCGTGCTGAACACAGATACGCAGTATTTT.

CDR3 sequence (DNA): TGCGCCAGCAGCTTGACAGGGGTCCCCTACGAGCAGTACTTC. This translates into CASSLTGVPYEQYF. This chain links TRBV5-1 with TRBJ2-5, with 7 bases fitting TRBD1. The DNA end is more similar to TRBJ2-7, so the J call may be wrong. Germline values: CDR1 SGHRS, CDR2 YFSETQ. The CDR3 has 14 residues.

The chain uses TRBV7-2 and TRBJ2-3; 16 bases agree with TRBD2. Trimming took 2 bases from V and 5 from J; bases not matched to a gene: 7. CDR3 length equals 18 residues. Germline assignment: CDR1 SGHTA and CDR2 FQGNSA. CDR3 sequence reads: CASSLRGTSGGAGDTQYF. Here the CDR3 DNA reads TGTGCCAGCAGCTTACGCGGGACTAGCGGGGGGGCCGGAGATACGCAGTATTTT.

This chain connects TRBV9 to TRBJ2-7; D call uncertain. The CDR3 is made up of 14 amino acids. Germline values: CDR1 SGDLS, CDR2 YYNGEE. V was trimmed by 0 bases and J by 5 bases, leaving 12 bases between them. The CDR3 nucleotides read TGTGCCAGCAGCGTAGGATCGAGTTTCCACGAGCAGTACTTC. It translates to CASSVGSSFHEQYF.

This clone showed up just a few times. This rearrangement joins TRBV6-1 to TRBJ1-2; weak D call: TRBD1 (5 bases). CDR3 length: 12 amino acids. Germline CDR1 reads MNHNS; CDR2 reads SASEGT. V gave up 8 bases and J gave up 3 bases, with 10 bases separating them. In DNA form, the CDR3 reads TGTGCCAGCCAGACAGAATACTATGGCTACACCTTC. This encodes CASQTEYYGYTF.

This clone has only one observation. This chain links TRBV29-1 with TRBJ2-7; 13 positions match TRBD2. This CDR3 region has 13 residues. The germline CDR1 and CDR2 sequences are SQVTM and ANQGSEA. J was trimmed by 7 bases and V by 5 bases; bases with no gene match: 5. The CDR3 coding sequence is TGCAGCGTTCCGGGACTAGCGGGAAATGAGCAGTACTTC. Translating gives CSVPGLAGNEQYF.

The chain links TRBV20-1 to TRBJ1-1, with 9 bases aligning to TRBD1. The CDR3 totals 11 residues. CDR1 is DFQATT, CDR2 SNEGSKA, per germline (reference sequence). The V segment lost 4 bases and the J segment 8 bases; nucleotides outside the gene matches: 2. CDR3 residues: CSATGTGEAFF. CDR3 in DNA: TGCAGTGCTACCGGGACAGGGGAAGCTTTCTTT.

V gene TRBV28 combines with J gene TRBJ1-6; maybe TRBD1 (6 bases). V lost 1 base, J lost 7 bases, and 14 bases lay in between. The CDR3 runs 16 residues. Looked up from germline, CDR1 is MDHEN and CDR2 is SYDVKM. CDR3 region: CASSLLAGDANSPLHF. CDR3 in DNA: TGTGCCAGCAGTTTATTAGCAGGGGACGCGAATTCACCCCTCCACTTT. The entire variable domain, with the rest obtained from reference TRBV28 and TRBJ1-6, is as follows: DVKVTQSSRYLVKRTGEKVFLECVQDMDHENMFWYRQDPGLGLRLIYFSYDVKMKEKGDIPEGYSVSREKKERFSLILESASTNQTSMYLCASSLLAGDANSPLHFGNGTRLTVT.

The chain carries TRBV5-1 and TRBJ1-5; D is unclear. Germline assignment: CDR1 SGHRS and CDR2 YFSETQ. The CDR3 is 13 residues long. Between the trimmed V and J ends, which lost 2 bases and 5 bases, there was a span of 8 bases. This CDR3 is CASSFDGYQPQHF. Written as DNA, the CDR3 is TGCGCCAGCAGCTTCGACGGGTATCAGCCCCAGCATTTT.

This clone has just one count. At one end the junction does not follow the germline gene, possibly because of a read error. J is TRBJ1-3 and V is TRBV5-1, with TRBD1 identical over 7 bases. Germline assignment: CDR1 SGHRS and CDR2 YFSETQ. This CDR3 comprises 14 residues. CDR3 coding DNA: TGCGCCAACAGCGTGTCAGGGGGAGGAAACACCATATATTTT. The encoded protein is CANSVSGGGNTIYF. Full variable domain (missing parts from reference TRBV5-1 and TRBJ1-3): KAGVTQTPRYLIKTRGQQVTLSCSPISGHRSVSWYQQTPGQGLQFLFEYFSETQRNKGNFPGRFSGRQFSNSRSEMNVSTLELGDSALYLCANSVSGGGNTIYFGEGSWLTVV.

This chain links TRBV18 with TRBJ2-7, with a possible D match to TRBD2 (6 bases). Germline assignment: CDR1 KGHSH and CDR2 LQKENI. The V end was cut by 3 bases, the J end by 3 bases, with 9 bases between. This CDR3 comprises 13 residues. The CDR3 loop is CASSPSAGYEQYF. As DNA, the CDR3 is TGTGCCAGCTCACCCTCAGCGGGCTACGAGCAGTACTTC. Full variable domain (rest looked up from reference TRBV18 and TRBJ2-7): NAGVMQNPRHLVRRRGQEARLRCSPMKGHSHVYWYRQLPEEGLKFMVYLQKENIIDESGMPKERFSAEFPKEGPSILRIQQVVRGDSAAYFCASSPSAGYEQYFGPGTRLTVT.

This clone was found once. The rearrangement joins TRBV29-1 to TRBJ2-1; 9 positions agree with TRBD2. Germline CDR1 reads SQVTM; CDR2 reads ANQGSEA. J gave up 0 bases and V 5 bases, and 2 bases lay outside the gene matches. There are 14 residues in the CDR3. CDR3 loop: CSVYSGSSYNEQFF. The CDR3 coding sequence is TGCAGCGTTTATAGCGGGAGCTCCTACAATGAGCAGTTCTTC.

V gene TRBV5-6 combines with J gene TRBJ2-7, with D possibly matching TRBD2 (6 bases). This CDR3 spans 15 amino acids. Germline lookup yields CDR1 SGHDT and CDR2 YYEEEE. The germline V and J ends were trimmed by 0 bases and 2 bases, with 12 bases remaining between them. CDR3 bases: TGTGCCAGCAGCTTGGGAGTTAGCGGACCCTACGAGCAGTACTTC. Translated: CASSLGVSGPYEQYF.